This T cell receptor beta chain was obtained from a study of naive and memory T cell subsets. Regarding the study as a whole: A few larger clonotypes appeared in naive repertoires, especially CD8, possibly memory cells re-expressing CD45RA.

This CDR3 has 14 residues. Germline values: CDR1 GTSNPN, CDR2 SVGIG (reference sequence). V lost 3 bases and J 1 base, leaving 13 bases between the germline ends. Cells stained for CD3, CD4, CD8, CD45RA, CD27 and viability were sorted into four CD45RA/CD27 subsets. An equimolar mix of two oligonucleotides served as the beta constant-region primer for TRBC1 and TRBC2. Nested alpha and beta constant-region primers with the SP2 primer drove four PCR rounds on ligated cDNA. TCRdb called the UMI-ligation and nested PCR reads again in MiXCR, with one record for every CDR3 protein. The sample contains around 93,000 distinct CDR3 sequences, 11% of which appear only once. Note on this clonotype: The antigen is not known.

Source material: naive CD4+ T cells from blood. This clonotype originated in a human donor in good health. V gene TRBV30 combines with J gene TRBJ2-7; D may be TRBD1 (6 bases). The CDR3 region has the DNA TGTGCCTGGAGGAAAAGAGGACAGTCCTACGAGCAGTACTTC. Translating gives CAWRKRGQSYEQYF.